Listed below are T cell receptor beta chains from one sample, sequenced in a study of cytomegalovirus exposure and HLA in healthy donors. Using immunoSEQ multiplex PCR, the repertoire was profiled, and TCRdb retains in-frame clones only, with some absent. Of 55,000 to 65,000 clones in the sample, approximately 80% were seen once. Source material: PBMCs. Every receptor here comes from a woman aged 40-49 years in good health and CMV-seropositive. The conserved cysteine and the conserved F or W are not part of the CDR3 here.

TRBJ2-7 10 TRBV7-7 ARRGRGFEQY
TRBJ1-4 12 TRBV19 ASTTDSLGEKLF
TRBJ2-5 12 TRBV10-3 AISESGPIETQY
TRBJ2-3 14 TRBV7-3 ASSLTGPTYTDTQY
TRBJ2-1 12 TRBV4-1 ASSQGTSNNEQF
TRBJ1-4 12 TRBV9 ASSEGQGLEKLF
TRBJ1-1 12 TRBV5-5 ASSAQEWDTEAF
TRBJ1-1 13 TRBV7-9 ASSLVGRGHTEAF
TRBJ1-5 14 TRBV27 ASSPGQGRGNQPQH
TRBJ2-7 12 TRBV9 ASSPGTGMYEQY
TRBJ2-3 13 TRBV7-9 ASSSGLAGGDTQY
TRBJ2-1 14 TRBV11-2 ASRTLQGSSYNEQF
TRBJ1-6 16 TRBV7-2 ASSPRQADSSYNSPLH
TRBJ2-7 12 TRBV9 ASSVRTGGAEQY
TRBJ1-1 12 TRBV5-1 ASSLDRVNTEAF
TRBJ2-7 11 TRBV5-1 ASMPGLVGEQY
TRBJ2-1 11 TRBV7-2 ASSPGRENEQF
TRBJ2-7 14 TRBV15 ATSRAGGGGTYEQY
TRBJ2-3 13 TRBV7-9 ASSLFDRVIDTQY
TRBJ2-1 12 TRBV6-5 ASSPRQGAGEQF
TRBJ2-3 14 TRBV6-4 ASSPTSGGATDTQY
TRBJ2-3 15 TRBV9 ASSVLGGPRGPDTQY
TRBJ2-1 14 TRBV14 ASSQGGSGSQNEQF
TRBJ1-5 14 TRBV5-1 ASGGETGQVNQPQH
TRBJ1-5 14 TRBV13 ASSLGVPGSNQPQH
TRBJ1-4 14 TRBV30 AWSLSGAGGGEKLF
TRBJ2-4 12 TRBV27 ASSGLGVGDIQY
TRBJ2-1 13 TRBV2 ASSEVGLAGPLEV
TRBJ1-2 11 TRBV7-9 ASSLGGNDVYT
TRBJ2-5 15 TRBV19 ASSALLAGGLWETQY
TRBJ2-1 11 TRBV5-1 ASRGVINNEQF
TRBJ2-7 11 TRBV7-9 ASSLQGTYEQY
TRBJ1-2 15 TRBV4-1 ASSHPIGQGDNYGYT
TRBJ2-7 12 TRBV5-8 ASSLRGTKYEQY
TRBJ2-1 13 TRBV7-7 ASSLGRTGNNEQF
TRBJ1-5 12 TRBV7-6 ASSLGQGDQPQH
TRBJ2-7 14 TRBV7-9 ASSARGGRYLHEQY
TRBJ1-1 12 TRBV6-1 ASSEALGSTEAF
TRBJ1-4 11 TRBV7-2 ASSLDFLEKLF
TRBJ2-5 13 TRBV7-8 ASSPRQGITSAQY